A selection of T cell receptor beta chains follows, all from one sample in a study of blood T cell repertoires in COVID-19. The assay was immunoSEQ multiplex PCR, and TCRdb's table has in-frame clones only and misses some. This sample yields about 300,000 clones, of which 65% to 85% are seen a single time; more than 1.1% belongs to the top ten. The specimen was peripheral blood. These receptors were obtained from a human donor with COVID-19, enrolled during active disease. The donor label of this sample is uncertain. Both conserved end residues are trimmed from each CDR3. Part of the rows lack a size; the others show once, few, many or a class for expanded clones.

cdr3_aa: ASSVNEGNTEAF
clone_size: few
j_call: TRBJ1-1
v_call: TRBV9

cdr3_aa: ASSIVESGRAYNEQF
clone_size: -
j_call: TRBJ2-1
v_call: TRBV19

cdr3_aa: SVEPRGSAEAF
clone_size: -
j_call: TRBJ1-1
v_call: TRBV29-1

cdr3_aa: ASSVDGGVGNGELF
clone_size: few
j_call: TRBJ2-2
v_call: TRBV9

cdr3_aa: ASSGQGNSPLH
clone_size: -
j_call: TRBJ1-6
v_call: TRBV2

cdr3_aa: ASRERSGTGVLYGYT
clone_size: -
j_call: TRBJ1-2
v_call: TRBV2

cdr3_aa: ASSRRLATDTQY
clone_size: -
j_call: TRBJ2-3
v_call: TRBV19

cdr3_aa: ASSLFYRGQTPGEQY
clone_size: once
j_call: TRBJ2-7
v_call: TRBV7-9

cdr3_aa: ASSFTSASSYEQY
clone_size: -
j_call: TRBJ2-7
v_call: TRBV5-1

cdr3_aa: ASSQDLRSPGHNYEQY
clone_size: -
j_call: TRBJ2-7
v_call: TRBV3-1/TRBV3-2

cdr3_aa: ASQSPGELF
clone_size: -
j_call: TRBJ2-2
v_call: TRBV9

cdr3_aa: ASRPTRTDPRGYT
clone_size: -
j_call: TRBJ1-2
v_call: TRBV2

cdr3_aa: AWLERGGRTQY
clone_size: few
j_call: TRBJ2-3
v_call: TRBV30

cdr3_aa: ASRPTSGSSYEQY
clone_size: -
j_call: TRBJ2-7
v_call: TRBV7-8

cdr3_aa: ASSHTGSFRNEQF
clone_size: -
j_call: TRBJ2-1
v_call: TRBV11-2

cdr3_aa: ASSLTSGRDTQY
clone_size: -
j_call: TRBJ2-3
v_call: TRBV5-1

cdr3_aa: ASSQSRRMGPGETQY
clone_size: -
j_call: TRBJ2-5
v_call: TRBV23-1

cdr3_aa: SASISGSVADTQY
clone_size: -
j_call: TRBJ2-3
v_call: TRBV20-1

cdr3_aa: ASSQRNVGSIGEQY
clone_size: -
j_call: TRBJ2-7
v_call: TRBV3-1/TRBV3-2

cdr3_aa: ASSKGLAGVADTQY
clone_size: -
j_call: TRBJ2-3
v_call: TRBV9